What follows are 17 T cell receptor beta chains derived from one specimen sequenced in a study of blood T cells in healthy people across ages. For the second PCR, which ran for about 6 to 11 cycles, a sample-barcoded 5' primer and a J-beta primer mix were used. TCRdb reprocessed the 5' RACE reads with MiXCR, giving one entry per CDR3 protein. The sample includes 2 million or so distinct CDR3 sequences, around 48% of them seen just once. Material: blood. Source of these receptors: a middle-aged woman in good health.

V and J are TRBV28 and TRBJ2-1; TRBD1 might be the D (6 bases). This CDR3 comprises 15 residues. Per the germline V gene, CDR1 is MDHEN and CDR2 is SYDVKM. V was cut by 6 bases and J by 2 bases, with 14 bases left in between. CDR3 residues: CASRGRDKAYNEQFF. CDR3 sequence (DNA): TGTGCCAGCAGGGGCCGGGACAAAGCCTACAATGAGCAGTTCTTC. The complete variable domain, with remaining parts taken from reference TRBV28 and TRBJ2-1, reads DVKVTQSSRYLVKRTGEKVFLECVQDMDHENMFWYRQDPGLGLRLIYFSYDVKMKEKGDIPEGYSVSREKKERFSLILESASTNQTSMYLCASRGRDKAYNEQFFGPGTRLTVL.

The chain links TRBV27 to TRBJ2-3; the D is unclear. Germline CDR1 and CDR2: MNHEY and SMNVEV (reference sequence). Trimming shortened V by 5 bases and J by 2 bases, and 11 bases separated the two germline ends. This CDR3 has 14 amino acids. This chain's CDR3 is CASSPTTNTDTQYF. The CDR3 DNA reads as TGTGCCAGCAGTCCTACTACCAACACAGATACGCAGTATTTT.

This clonotype was seen a few times. The rearrangement uses TRBV7-9 and TRBJ2-1; TRBD1 is a possible D gene (6 bases). CDR1 SEHNR and CDR2 FQNEAQ come from the germline V gene (reference sequence). V was clipped by 3 bases and J by 2 bases, with 11 bases between them. This CDR3 has 15 amino acids. The CDR3 nucleotides read TGTGCCAGCAGCTTGGCAGGGGTCGCCTACAATGAGCAGTTCTTC. This translates into CASSLAGVAYNEQFF.

The V and J genes are TRBV20-1 and TRBJ2-4; maybe TRBD1 (6 bases). The end of the DNA fits TRBJ2-5 better, so the J call may be wrong. Germline V gene lookup returns CDR1 DFQATT and CDR2 SNEGSKA (reference sequence). This CDR3 is built from 12 residues. This CDR3 is CSATKGVETQYF. In DNA, the CDR3 is TGCAGTGCTACTAAGGGGGTGGAGACCCAGTACTTC.

This chain links TRBV9 with TRBJ1-5; D uncertain. The CDR3 is 16 amino acids. V gave up 0 bases and J gave up 0 bases, with 10 bases separating them. The germline V gene encodes CDR1 SGDLS and CDR2 YYNGEE. CDR3 sequence (DNA): TGTGCCAGCAGCGTAGTACACAGTCATAGCAATCAGCCCCAGCATTTT. This sequence encodes CASSVVHSHSNQPQHF.

This clonotype appeared many times. This rearrangement joins TRBV5-6 to TRBJ2-7, with 13 bases matching TRBD2. There are 16 residues in the CDR3. Per germline, CDR1 SGHDT and CDR2 YYEEEE. After removal of 4 bases from V and 2 bases from J, the junction contained 6 bases not matched to a gene. The CDR3 region has the DNA TGTGCCAGCAGCGACGGACTAGCGGGGGTCGCCTACGAGCAGTACTTC. It is translated as CASSDGLAGVAYEQYF.

This rearrangement joins TRBV7-9 to TRBJ2-5, with 10 bases aligning to TRBD1. The CDR3 has 15 residues. Germline CDR1 is SEHNR and CDR2 is FQNEAQ (reference sequence). With 6 bases clipped from V and 11 bases from J, the junction kept 15 bases outside the gene matches. CDR3 DNA sequence: TGTGCCAGCAGGTCCGACAGGGGGCTTTCGGGTGAGCAGTACTTC. Translating gives CASRSDRGLSGEQYF.

The chain recombines TRBV13 with TRBJ1-6, with TRBD1 matching 7 bases. Germline V lookup: CDR1 PRHDT, CDR2 FYEKMQ (reference sequence). The CDR3 has 16 residues. V trimming: 5 bases; J trimming: 10 bases; junction bases outside the gene matches: 14. In DNA form, the CDR3 reads TGTGCCAGCAGCCGCCCAAAGGGGACAGCCGAATCACCCCTCCACTTT. Translating it yields CASSRPKGTAESPLHF.

This clonotype was seen a few times. V and J are TRBV4-1 and TRBJ2-7; TRBD2 matches 15 bases. CDR3 length: 16 residues. From germline, CDR1 is MGHRA and CDR2 YSYEKL. Trimming took 4 bases from V and 2 from J; bases not matched to a gene: 3. This CDR3 reads CASSRTSGGATYEQYF. CDR3 bases: TGCGCCAGCAGCCGGACTAGCGGGGGGGCCACCTACGAGCAGTACTTC.

This clonotype has just a few counts. V usage is TRBV3-1 and J usage is TRBJ2-7, with D uncertain. Germline V gives CDR1 LGHDT, CDR2 YNNKEL (reference sequence). Trimming stripped 0 bases from V and 1 base from J, with 10 bases between. The CDR3 spans 15 residues. CDR3 sequence: CASSQDYRSSYEQYF. For the CDR3, the DNA is TGTGCCAGCAGCCAAGATTATAGGAGTTCCTACGAGCAGTACTTC.

This chain uses TRBV6-6 with TRBJ2-7; 12 bases agree with TRBD2. This CDR3 region has 18 residues. Germline loops: CDR1 MNHNY, CDR2 SVGAGI (reference sequence). V was clipped by 2 bases and J by 4 bases; unmatched bases: 12. The CDR3 DNA reads as TGTGCCAGCAGTTACCCGACTAGCGGGGGCACGATCTCGTACGAGCAGTACTTC. This codes for CASSYPTSGGTISYEQYF.

This clonotype occurred a few times. The chain links TRBV20-1 to TRBJ1-4; D unclear. Trimming left V 2 bases short and J 8 bases short, with 6 bases between. The germline gives CDR1 DFQATT, CDR2 SNEGSKA (reference sequence). This CDR3 is built from 11 residues. In DNA form, the CDR3 reads TGCAGTGCTAGACGGAGCGAAAAACTGTTTTTT. Protein sequence: CSARRSEKLFF.

This clonotype was counted a few times. V is TRBV7-2 and J is TRBJ2-7, with 13 bases identical to TRBD2. J was trimmed by 7 bases and V by 6 bases; bases with no gene match: 9. CDR3 size: 15 residues. From germline, CDR1 is SGHTA and CDR2 FQGNSA. CDR3 sequence (DNA): TGTGCCAGCAGTCGGACTAGCGGGGGCTCCAATGAGCAGTACTTC. As protein: CASSRTSGGSNEQYF.

V and J are TRBV4-2 and TRBJ2-1; the match to TRBD1 covers 8 bases. The CDR3 runs to 14 residues. The V and J ends lost 5 bases and 8 bases, in that order; junction bases with no gene match: 8. Germline V CDR1 and CDR2: LGHNA, YNFKEQ. The CDR3 loop reads CASSSGQGPHEQFF. The DNA of the CDR3 is TGTGCCAGCAGCTCAGGACAGGGCCCTCATGAGCAGTTCTTC.

This clonotype was seen once. The CDR3 does not close with the conserved phenylalanine or tryptophan, likely indicating a read error. V gene TRBV6-2 or TRBV6-3 combines with J gene TRBJ2-1; no clear D gene. V was pared by 2 bases and J by 6 bases, with 5 bases between. This CDR3 is 12 amino acids long. CDR1 and CDR2 (germline): MNHEY, SVGEGT. The CDR3 DNA reads TGTGCCAGCAGTTACGGTCCCAATGAGCAGTTCCTC. Residues: CASSYGPNEQFL.

This clonotype was picked up a small number of times. The chain recombines TRBV15 with TRBJ2-5, with TRBD2 identical over 9 bases. J gave up 1 base and V 1 base, and 4 bases lay outside the gene matches. In germline, CDR1 is LNHNV, CDR2 YYDKDF (reference sequence). This CDR3 contains 16 residues. The CDR3 sequence is CATSRVSGGSQETQYF. In nucleotides, the CDR3 is TGTGCCACCAGCAGAGTTAGCGGGGGATCCCAAGAGACCCAGTACTTC.

This clonotype was picked up a small number of times. The chain couples TRBV20-1 to TRBJ2-5; D not certain. V dropped 5 bases and J dropped 3 bases, with 7 bases sitting between them. The CDR3 runs to 11 residues. Germline CDR1 reads DFQATT; CDR2 reads SNEGSKA (reference sequence). The CDR3: CSAPLEETQYF. Written as DNA, the CDR3 is TGCAGTGCTCCCCTGGAAGAGACCCAGTACTTC.